A selection of T cell receptor beta chains follows, all from one sample in a study of T cells in Graves' hyperthyroidism and ophthalmopathy. MiXCR, run by TCRdb on the multiplex PCR reads, gives a single entry per CDR3 protein. The sample yields 95,000 to 110,000 distinct CDR3 sequences, 15% to 20% seen once. The source material was blood. Receptors originate from a woman in her forties or fifties with Graves' hyperthyroidism. Each CDR3 is given with its conserved first and last residue. Each record gives: J gene, clone size, V gene, D gene, CDR3 DNA, CDR3 protein. D genes are given only for firm matches. A row's size may be missing; if present it is once, few, many or a size class.

J: TRBJ2-1; size: once; V: TRBV5-1; D: NA; DNA: TGCGCCAGCAGCTTGGCGTCGACAGCCAATGAGCAGTTCTTC; CDR3: CASSLASTANEQFF
J: TRBJ1-1; size: many; V: TRBV3-1; D: NA; DNA: TGTGCCAACAGCCAGAGTAGGCGTAGGAACGGTGAAGCTTTCTTT; CDR3: CANSQSRRRNGEAFF
J: TRBJ2-5; size: NA; V: TRBV9; D: TRBD1; DNA: TGTGCCAGCAGCGTCCGGGACAGGGGTCAAGAGACCCAGTACTTC; CDR3: CASSVRDRGQETQYF
J: TRBJ2-7; size: many; V: TRBV7-9; D: TRBD1; DNA: TGTGCCAGCAGCTCGACAGGGTTAGGCTCCTACGAGCAGTACTTC; CDR3: CASSSTGLGSYEQYF
J: TRBJ1-4; size: many; V: TRBV18; D: NA; DNA: TGTGCCAGCTCACCCTGGTCGGGGGAAAAACTGTTTTTT; CDR3: CASSPWSGEKLFF
J: TRBJ2-7; size: NA; V: TRBV5-1; D: NA; DNA: TGCGCCAGCAGCTTGCCGGACAGATTATACGAGCAGTACTTC; CDR3: CASSLPDRLYEQYF
J: TRBJ1-5; size: NA; V: TRBV28; D: NA; DNA: TGTGCCAGCAACGCGGGTGGGGTCACTCAGCCCCAGCATTTT; CDR3: CASNAGGVTQPQHF
J: TRBJ2-5; size: many; V: TRBV15; D: TRBD2; DNA: TGTGCCACCAGCAGAGATTTAGGACTAGCGGGAGAGACCCAGTACTTC; CDR3: CATSRDLGLAGETQYF
J: TRBJ2-1; size: many; V: TRBV2; D: TRBD2; DNA: TGTGCCAGCAGCGCCGGGACTAGCGGTCGGGAGCAGTTCTTC; CDR3: CASSAGTSGREQFF
J: TRBJ2-3; size: many; V: TRBV11-1; D: NA; DNA: TGTGCCAGCAGCTTAGGGGCGGGTTGGCTCACAGATACGCAGTATTTT; CDR3: CASSLGAGWLTDTQYF
J: TRBJ2-1; size: many; V: TRBV20-1; D: TRBD2; DNA: TGCAGTGCCAAGACTAGCGGGTATATAAATGAGCAGTTCTTC; CDR3: CSAKTSGYINEQFF
J: TRBJ2-1; size: NA; V: TRBV3-1; D: TRBD2; DNA: TGTGCCAGCAGCCAGACTAGCGGGAACCAGTTCTTC; CDR3: CASSQTSGNQFF
J: TRBJ2-5; size: few; V: TRBV20-1; D: TRBD2; DNA: TGCAGTGCTAGTGTGTTGGCTAGCGGGAGATGGGAGACCCAGTACTTC; CDR3: CSASVLASGRWETQYF
J: TRBJ2-7; size: NA; V: TRBV2; D: NA; DNA: TGTGCCAGCAACCCAGCAGTCAACGAGCAGTACTTC; CDR3: CASNPAVNEQYF
J: TRBJ1-5; size: many; V: TRBV6-1; D: NA; DNA: TGTGCCAGCAGTGAGAGGGGGGGTCAGCCCCAGCATTTT; CDR3: CASSERGGQPQHF
J: TRBJ2-3; size: many; V: TRBV12-3/TRBV12-4; D: TRBD1; DNA: TGTGCCAGCAGCCCGGGACAGAGCACAGATACGCAGTATTTT; CDR3: CASSPGQSTDTQYF
J: TRBJ2-7; size: many; V: TRBV5-1; D: NA; DNA: TGCGCCAGCACTAAACAGGAGGGTATGAACGAGCAGTACTTC; CDR3: CASTKQEGMNEQYF
J: TRBJ2-7; size: many; V: TRBV19; D: TRBD2; DNA: TGTGCCAGTAGTATGGCTTCGGGAGGGTCCTACGAGCAGTACTTC; CDR3: CASSMASGGSYEQYF
J: TRBJ1-1; size: many; V: TRBV12-3/TRBV12-4; D: NA; DNA: TGTGCCAGCAGTTTAGGAGGGGGCACTGAAGCTTTCTTT; CDR3: CASSLGGGTEAFF
J: TRBJ2-7; size: NA; V: TRBV5-1; D: TRBD1; DNA: TGCGCCAGCAGCTTGGCCCAGGGGGCGCGGGAGCAGTACTTC; CDR3: CASSLAQGAREQYF
J: TRBJ2-5; size: many; V: TRBV30; D: NA; DNA: TGTGCCTGGAGGAGAGGACTCCAAGAGACCCAGTACTTC; CDR3: CAWRRGLQETQYF
J: TRBJ1-5; size: many; V: TRBV20-1; D: TRBD1; DNA: TGCAGTGCTAGGAAGGCGACAGGGGCTGGCCGCCAGCCCCAGCATTTT; CDR3: CSARKATGAGRQPQHF
J: TRBJ2-7; size: many; V: TRBV30; D: NA; DNA: TGTGCCTGGAGTAAAGGGGCTAGATCCTACGAGCAGTACTTC; CDR3: CAWSKGARSYEQYF
J: TRBJ2-7; size: many; V: TRBV9; D: NA; DNA: TGTGCCAGCAGCACCTCCGACACCGCTGTAGGAGAGCAGTACTTC; CDR3: CASSTSDTAVGEQYF
J: TRBJ2-1; size: many; V: TRBV24-1; D: NA; DNA: TGTGCCACCAGTGATGTGATGATGGCTGAGCAGTTCTTC; CDR3: CATSDVMMAEQFF
J: TRBJ1-2; size: few; V: TRBV19; D: TRBD1; DNA: TGTGCCAGTAGGACAGGGATCTATGGCTACACCTTC; CDR3: CASRTGIYGYTF
J: TRBJ1-5; size: many; V: TRBV4-1; D: NA; DNA: TGCGCCAGCAGCCGAGATGACAGCCTACCCAGGCAGCCCCAGCATTTT; CDR3: CASSRDDSLPRQPQHF
J: TRBJ2-3; size: NA; V: TRBV2; D: TRBD2; DNA: TGTGCCAGCAGTAGGACTAGCGGGGAACACACAGATACGCAGTATTTT; CDR3: CASSRTSGEHTDTQYF
J: TRBJ1-1; size: many; V: TRBV7-8; D: NA; DNA: TGTGCCAGCAGCTTAGTAATGGGTTTTGCTTTCTTT; CDR3: CASSLVMGFAFF
J: TRBJ1-5; size: many; V: TRBV29-1; D: NA; DNA: TGCAGCGTTACCCTAGGGGGGTCAGGCAGCAATCAGCCCCAGCATTTT; CDR3: CSVTLGGSGSNQPQHF
J: TRBJ2-1; size: many; V: TRBV7-3; D: NA; DNA: TGTGCCAGCAGCGGGGGGTTCCCCTACAATGAGCAGTTCTTC; CDR3: CASSGGFPYNEQFF